The 5 T cell receptor beta chains below all came from one sample that was sequenced in a study of cytotoxic CD8 clonotypes in ibrutinib-treated CLL. TCRdb's table, derived via immunoSEQ multiplex PCR, lists solely in-frame clones and lacks some. The table includes approximately 25,000 clones, roughly 71% detected once. Sequenced here: PBMCs, sampled after 12 months of ibrutinib treatment. The receptors originated from a human donor with chronic lymphocytic leukemia.

V usage is TRBV5-8 and J usage is TRBJ2-7; 9 bases are a match to TRBD2. There are 14 residues in the CDR3. Germline trimming cut 6 bases from V and 7 bases from J; bases unmatched to any gene: 11. CDR1 is SGHTS and CDR2 is YDEGEE in the germline V gene. The CDR3 protein is CASIRGAGGREQYF. The CDR3 bases are TGTGCCAGCATTAGAGGAGCGGGGGGTCGGGAGCAGTACTTC.

The chain is built from TRBV10-3 and TRBJ1-1, with 7 nucleotides matching TRBD1. Germline loops: CDR1 ENHRY, CDR2 SYGVKD. CDR3 length: 13 amino acids. V lost 10 bases to trimming and J lost 1 base; unmatched junction nucleotides: 6. The CDR3 region has the DNA TGTGCCACCAGGGACAGTGGGAACACTGAAGCTTTCTTT. Amino acids: CATRDSGNTEAFF.

The chain carries TRBV15 and TRBJ2-7; D is possibly TRBD1 (5 bases). The CDR3 is 11 amino acids. From germline, CDR1 is LNHNV and CDR2 YYDKDF (reference sequence). V gave up 8 bases and J gave up 6 bases, with 11 bases separating them. The CDR3 nucleotides read TGTGCCACCGATTCAGGGCTCGAGCAGTACTTC. It is translated as CATDSGLEQYF. The full variable domain, completed using reference TRBV15 and TRBJ2-7, is DAMVIQNPRYQVTQFGKPVTLSCSQTLNHNVMYWYQQKSSQAPKLLFHYYDKDFNNEADTPDNFQSRRPNTSFCFLDIRSPGLGDTAMYLCATDSGLEQYFGPGTRLTVT.

The V gene is TRBV6-4, the J gene TRBJ1-2; possibly TRBD1 for D (5 bases). V was trimmed by 3 bases and J by 8 bases, leaving 16 bases between them. This CDR3 spans 14 amino acids. Looked up from germline, CDR1 is MRHNA and CDR2 is SNTAGT. Written as DNA, the CDR3 is TGTGCCAGCAGTGAGTCTGGGACCGATGTGGGCTACACCTTC. It is translated as CASSESGTDVGYTF.

V gene TRBV6-5 combines with J gene TRBJ2-3; 11 bases line up with TRBD2. The CDR3 covers 15 residues. CDR1 MNHEY and CDR2 SVGAGI come from the germline V gene. The J segment lost 1 base and the V segment lost 6 bases, leaving 3 bases of the junction unmatched. The CDR3 loop reads CASRAGLAGTDTQYF. The CDR3 DNA is TGTGCCAGCAGGGCGGGACTAGCGGGCACAGATACGCAGTATTTT.